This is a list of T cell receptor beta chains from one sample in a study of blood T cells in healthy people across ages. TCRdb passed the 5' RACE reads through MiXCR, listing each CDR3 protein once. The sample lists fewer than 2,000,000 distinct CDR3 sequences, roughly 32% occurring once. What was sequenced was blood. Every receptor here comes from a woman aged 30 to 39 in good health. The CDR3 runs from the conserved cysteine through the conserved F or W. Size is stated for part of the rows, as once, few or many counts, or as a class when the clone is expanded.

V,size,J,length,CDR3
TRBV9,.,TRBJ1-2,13,CASSGGQGLGYTF
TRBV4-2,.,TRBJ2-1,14,CASSQEGGVYEQFF
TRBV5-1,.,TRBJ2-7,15,CASSANRGAPYEQYF
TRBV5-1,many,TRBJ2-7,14,CASSFGPDPYEQYF
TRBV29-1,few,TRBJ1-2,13,CSVEEQGGDGYTF
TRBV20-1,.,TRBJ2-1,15,CSAREGTRPWGEQFF
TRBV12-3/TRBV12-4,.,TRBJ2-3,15,CASSYGQIRTGTQYF
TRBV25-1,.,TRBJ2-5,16,CASSESNVEYKGEQYF
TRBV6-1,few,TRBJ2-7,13,CASRDRGVYEQYF
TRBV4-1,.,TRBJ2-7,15,CASSQADRGPYEQYF
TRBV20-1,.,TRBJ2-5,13,CSARFQNEETQYF
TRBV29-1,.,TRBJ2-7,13,CSVVFGRTYEQYF
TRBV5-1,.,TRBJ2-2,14,CASRRDDNTGELFF
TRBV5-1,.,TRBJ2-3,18,CASSLARTSGAGTDTQYF
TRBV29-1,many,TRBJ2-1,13,CSVDSQLYNEQFF
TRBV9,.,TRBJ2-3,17,CASSPRALTASTDTQYF
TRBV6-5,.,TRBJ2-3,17,CASSYQPPPRSTDTQYF
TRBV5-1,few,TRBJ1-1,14,CASNSDGGTTEAFF
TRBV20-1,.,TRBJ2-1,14,CSARGSGSPNERFF
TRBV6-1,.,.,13,CASSSGTAHEQYF
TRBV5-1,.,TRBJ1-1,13,CASSFPGITEAFF
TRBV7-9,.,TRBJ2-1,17,CASSLVVTSGFYNEQFF
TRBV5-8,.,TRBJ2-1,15,CASSFFFQRENEQFF
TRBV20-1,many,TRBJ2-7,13,CSAATGGLIEQYF
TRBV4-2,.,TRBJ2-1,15,CASSQGAGDYNEQFF
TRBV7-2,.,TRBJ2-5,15,CASSLGTGYQETQYF
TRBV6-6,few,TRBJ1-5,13,CASTSDQGQPQHF
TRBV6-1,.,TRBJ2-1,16,CASSEEVAGSYSEQFF
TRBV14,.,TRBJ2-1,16,CASSPWDRKNYNEQFF
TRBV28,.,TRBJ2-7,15,CASRPDTGRNYEQYF